This T cell receptor beta chain was sequenced for a study of cytomegalovirus exposure and HLA in healthy donors. When sampled, the donors appeared nominally healthy, though they likely had unrecorded immune exposures. Notes on the study in general: The sole available immune exposure information was CMV serostatus.

Note on this clone: Its antigen is unknown.

PCR amplification relied on 60 Vbeta primers (plus 13 Jbeta primers). Repertoires were generated with immunoSEQ multiplex PCR, while TCRdb's copy carries only in-frame clones and drops some. The repertoire has 75,000 to 95,000 clones, about 80% of them found once; the top ten carry more than 2.5%. In germline, CDR1 is GTSNPN, CDR2 SVGIG (reference sequence). The CDR3 covers 14 residues. Trimming pared 2 bases from V and 4 bases from J, leaving 14 bases between. This clonotype originated in a man in his fifties or sixties in good health and CMV-seronegative. The chain uses TRBV30 and TRBJ2-5; TRBD1 might be the D (6 bases). Sequences were obtained from PBMCs. CDR3 sequence reads: CAWSTVGAGETQYF. In nucleotides, the CDR3 is TGTGCCTGGAGTACGGTGGGGGCTGGAGAGACCCAGTACTTC. Complete variable domain (other parts from reference TRBV30 and TRBJ2-5): SQTIHQWPATLVQPVGSPLSLECTVEGTSNPNLYWYRQAAGRGLQLLFYSVGIGQISSEVPQNLSASRPQDRQFILSSKKLLLSDSGFYLCAWSTVGAGETQYFGPGTRLLVL.